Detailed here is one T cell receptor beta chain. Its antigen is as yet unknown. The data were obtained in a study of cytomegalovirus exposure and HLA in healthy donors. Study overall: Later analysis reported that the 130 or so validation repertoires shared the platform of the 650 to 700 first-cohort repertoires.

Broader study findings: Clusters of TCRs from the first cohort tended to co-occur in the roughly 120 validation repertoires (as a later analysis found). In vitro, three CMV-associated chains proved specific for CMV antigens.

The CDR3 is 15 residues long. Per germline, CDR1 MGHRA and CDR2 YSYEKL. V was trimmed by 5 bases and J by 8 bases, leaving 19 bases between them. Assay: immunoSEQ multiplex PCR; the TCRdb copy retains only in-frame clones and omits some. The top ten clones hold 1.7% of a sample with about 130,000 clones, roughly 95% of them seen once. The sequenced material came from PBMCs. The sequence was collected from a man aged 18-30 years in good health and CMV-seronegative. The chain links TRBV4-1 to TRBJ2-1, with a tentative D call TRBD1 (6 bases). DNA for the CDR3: TGCGCCAGCAGCTCGCCAGGGACACCCTCCGATGAGCAGTTCTTC. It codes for CASSSPGTPSDEQFF.